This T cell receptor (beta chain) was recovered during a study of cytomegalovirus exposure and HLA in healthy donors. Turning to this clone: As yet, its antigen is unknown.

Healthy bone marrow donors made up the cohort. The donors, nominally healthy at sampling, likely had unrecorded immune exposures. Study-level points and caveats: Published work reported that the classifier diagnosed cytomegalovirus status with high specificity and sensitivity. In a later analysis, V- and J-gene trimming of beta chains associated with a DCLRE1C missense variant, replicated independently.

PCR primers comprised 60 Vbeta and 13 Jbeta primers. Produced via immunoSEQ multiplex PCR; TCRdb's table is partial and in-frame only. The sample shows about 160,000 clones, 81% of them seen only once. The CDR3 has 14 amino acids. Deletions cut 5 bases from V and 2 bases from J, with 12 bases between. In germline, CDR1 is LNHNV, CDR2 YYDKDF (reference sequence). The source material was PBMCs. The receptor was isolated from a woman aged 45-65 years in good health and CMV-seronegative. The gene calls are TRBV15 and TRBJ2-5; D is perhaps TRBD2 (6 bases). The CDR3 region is CATSHGSWQETQYF. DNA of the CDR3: TGTGCCACCAGCCACGGGAGCTGGCAAGAGACCCAGTACTTC.